This T cell receptor beta chain was retrieved from a study of cytomegalovirus exposure and HLA in healthy donors. The wider study: When 300 to 400 donors were genotyped, approximately 81% of them were found to fall in the Caucasian-associated ancestry cluster. Whole-study results and caveats: It was reported in a later analysis that an Asian-associated ancestry cluster showed fewer N-insertions than the 666-donor mean. In vitro confirmation showed three CMV-associated chains to be CMV antigen specific.

The length of the CDR3 is 22 residues. J was trimmed by 2 bases and V by 3 bases; bases with no gene match: 27. The germline V gene has CDR1 SQVTM and CDR2 ANQGSEA. The PCR employed 60 Vbeta primers together with 13 Jbeta primers. Sequencing used immunoSEQ multiplex PCR; TCRdb keeps in-frame clones, though not all of them. The sample has under 200,000 clones, over 65% seen once; the top ten hold around 3%. This clone has only one observation. Its target is unknown. Sequencing was carried out using PBMCs. The rearrangement links TRBV29-1 to TRBJ2-3; 9 nucleotides agree with TRBD2. The TCR comes from a woman between 40 and 50 years old in good health and CMV-seropositive. CDR3 region: CSVDIQRGVLFHPSDSTDTQYF. The CDR3 DNA sequence: TGCAGCGTTGATATACAGCGGGGGGTCCTGTTCCATCCGTCTGACTCCACAGATACGCAGTATTTT.